This TCR beta chain came from a study of T cells in localized non-small cell lung cancer. This clone was detected only a few times. Its target is unknown. Germline values: CDR1 WSHSY, CDR2 SAAADI. The CDR3 totals 14 residues. V was trimmed by 6 bases and J by 7 bases, leaving 15 bases between them. Some clones are missing from TCRdb's copy, which holds only in-frame ones; the method was immunoSEQ multiplex PCR. This sample has fewer than 35,000 clones, with about 85% found just once. Whole-study findings and limits: Among the tissues sampled, uninvolved adjacent lung had the highest T cell clonality, above tumor.

This receptor was obtained from a man aged 35 to 69 with stage III lung adenocarcinoma. Source: peripheral blood mononuclear cells, taken before any cancer treatment. The chain combines TRBV10-2 with TRBJ1-4; no firm D call. The CDR3 region is CASSGGNSGEKLFF. The CDR3, as DNA: TGCGCCAGCAGCGGAGGGAATAGTGGTGAAAAACTGTTTTTT.